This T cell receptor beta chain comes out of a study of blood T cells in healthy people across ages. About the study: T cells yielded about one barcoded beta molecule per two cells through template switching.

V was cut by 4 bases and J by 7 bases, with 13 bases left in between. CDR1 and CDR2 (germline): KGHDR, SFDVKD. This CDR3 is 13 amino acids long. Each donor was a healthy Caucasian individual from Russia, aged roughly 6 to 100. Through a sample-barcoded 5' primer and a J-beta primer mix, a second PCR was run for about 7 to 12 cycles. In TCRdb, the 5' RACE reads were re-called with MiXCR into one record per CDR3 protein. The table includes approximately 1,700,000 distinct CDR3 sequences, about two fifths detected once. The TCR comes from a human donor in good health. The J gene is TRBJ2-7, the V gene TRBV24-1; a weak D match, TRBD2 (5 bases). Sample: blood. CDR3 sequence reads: CATSDPPTGEQYF. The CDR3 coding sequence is TGTGCCACCAGTGACCCACCTACGGGGGAGCAGTACTTC.